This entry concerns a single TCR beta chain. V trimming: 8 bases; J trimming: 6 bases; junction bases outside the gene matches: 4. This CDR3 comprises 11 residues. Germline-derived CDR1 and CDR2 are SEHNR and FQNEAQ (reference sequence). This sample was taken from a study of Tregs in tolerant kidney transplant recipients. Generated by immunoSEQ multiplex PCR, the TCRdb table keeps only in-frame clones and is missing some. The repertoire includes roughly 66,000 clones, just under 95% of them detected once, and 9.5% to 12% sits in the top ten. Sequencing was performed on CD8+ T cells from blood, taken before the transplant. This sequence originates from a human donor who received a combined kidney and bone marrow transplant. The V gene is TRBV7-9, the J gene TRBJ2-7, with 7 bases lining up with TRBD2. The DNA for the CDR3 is TGTGCCAGCGGAGTAGCGGGCGAGCAGTACTTC. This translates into CASGVAGEQYF.